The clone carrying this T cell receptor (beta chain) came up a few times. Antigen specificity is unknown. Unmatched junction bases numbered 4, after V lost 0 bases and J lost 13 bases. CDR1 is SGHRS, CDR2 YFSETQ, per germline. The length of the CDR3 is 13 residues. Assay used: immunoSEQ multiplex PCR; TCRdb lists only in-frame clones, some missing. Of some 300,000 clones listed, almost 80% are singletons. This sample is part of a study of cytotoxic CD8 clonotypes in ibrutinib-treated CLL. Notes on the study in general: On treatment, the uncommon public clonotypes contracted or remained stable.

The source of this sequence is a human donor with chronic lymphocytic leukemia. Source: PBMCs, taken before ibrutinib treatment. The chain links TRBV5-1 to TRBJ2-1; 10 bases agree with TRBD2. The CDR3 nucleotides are TGCGCCAGCAGCTTGGTACTAGCGGGATTCCAGTTCTTC. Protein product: CASSLVLAGFQFF.